A selection of T cell receptor beta chains follows, all from one sample in a study of graft-versus-host responses after intestinal transplantation. Using immunoSEQ multiplex PCR, the repertoire was profiled, and TCRdb retains in-frame clones only, with some absent. The table lists some 93,000 clones, 90% to 95% of them singletons. No antigen has been assigned to these receptors. The input for sequencing was unstimulated CD8+ T cells sorted from spleen or lymph node cells, taken before intestinal transplant. These receptor sequences come from a human donor who received an intestinal transplant. The CDR3 runs from the conserved cysteine through the conserved F or W. Fields, in order: J gene, D gene, clone size, CDR3 length, V gene, CDR3 protein, CDR3 DNA. The D gene is left open where the match is weak. Size values are once, few and many counts, or a class for expanded clones, and some rows have none.

j_gene: TRBJ2-1
d_gene: TRBD2
abundance: .
len: 17
v_gene: TRBV11-2
CDR3aa: CASRIQTGGVEHNEQFF
CDR3nt: TGTGCCAGCAGGATCCAGACTGGGGGGGTAGAACACAATGAGCAGTTCTTC

j_gene: TRBJ1-2
d_gene: TRBD1
abundance: .
len: 16
v_gene: TRBV4-1
CDR3aa: CASSLTPGQGDYGYTF
CDR3nt: TGCGCCAGCAGCCTCACTCCGGGACAGGGGGACTATGGCTACACCTTC

j_gene: TRBJ2-3
d_gene: TRBD2
abundance: .
len: 16
v_gene: TRBV7-8
CDR3aa: CASSLKGLAGTDTQYF
CDR3nt: TGTGCCAGCAGCCTAAAAGGGCTAGCGGGCACAGATACGCAGTATTTT

j_gene: TRBJ2-7
d_gene: TRBD1
abundance: once
len: 15
v_gene: TRBV5-4
CDR3aa: CASSPGQGGGYEQYF
CDR3nt: TGTGCCAGCAGCCCAGGACAGGGGGGAGGTTACGAGCAGTACTTC

j_gene: TRBJ2-5
d_gene: TRBD2
abundance: few
len: 16
v_gene: TRBV5-6
CDR3aa: CASSLLRGGGQETQYF
CDR3nt: TGTGCCAGCAGCTTGTTGCGCGGGGGGGGACAAGAGACCCAGTACTTC

j_gene: TRBJ2-1
d_gene: TRBD2
abundance: .
len: 15
v_gene: TRBV4-1
CDR3aa: CASSQAGGIYNEQFF
CDR3nt: TGCGCCAGCAGCCAAGCGGGAGGCATATACAATGAGCAGTTCTTC

j_gene: TRBJ1-4
d_gene: .
abundance: .
len: 14
v_gene: TRBV29-1
CDR3aa: CSVEGRGPGEKLFF
CDR3nt: TGCAGCGTTGAAGGTCGCGGGCCGGGTGAAAAACTGTTTTTT

j_gene: TRBJ2-7
d_gene: .
abundance: .
len: 14
v_gene: TRBV5-6
CDR3aa: CASSLESTSYEQYF
CDR3nt: TGTGCCAGCAGCTTGGAGTCAACTTCCTACGAGCAGTACTTC

j_gene: TRBJ2-5
d_gene: .
abundance: once
len: 11
v_gene: TRBV27
CDR3aa: CASSAGETQYF
CDR3nt: TGTGCCAGCAGTGCGGGCGAGACCCAGTACTTC

j_gene: TRBJ2-7
d_gene: TRBD1
abundance: .
len: 15
v_gene: TRBV7-2
CDR3aa: CASSLVGTGYDEQYF
CDR3nt: TGTGCCAGCAGCTTAGTAGGGACAGGGTACGACGAGCAGTACTTC

j_gene: TRBJ2-3
d_gene: .
abundance: .
len: 15
v_gene: TRBV7-6
CDR3aa: CASSLRPRDTDTQYF
CDR3nt: TGTGCCAGCAGCTTACGTCCCAGGGACACAGATACGCAGTATTTT

j_gene: TRBJ2-7
d_gene: TRBD1
abundance: once
len: 14
v_gene: TRBV5-4
CDR3aa: CAGGGDRGRGEQYF
CDR3nt: TGTGCCGGTGGGGGGGACAGGGGGCGCGGAGAGCAGTACTTC

j_gene: TRBJ2-7
d_gene: TRBD1
abundance: .
len: 14
v_gene: TRBV11-2
CDR3aa: CASSSGQGAWEQYF
CDR3nt: TGTGCCAGCAGCTCGGGACAGGGGGCATGGGAGCAGTACTTC

j_gene: TRBJ1-1
d_gene: .
abundance: .
len: 14
v_gene: TRBV6-1
CDR3aa: CASTPQGGATEAFF
CDR3nt: TGTGCCAGCACCCCTCAGGGCGGAGCCACTGAAGCTTTCTTT

j_gene: TRBJ2-4
d_gene: TRBD1
abundance: .
len: 20
v_gene: TRBV30
CDR3aa: CAWSVGTELEDGVAKNIQYF
CDR3nt: TGTGCCTGGAGTGTGGGGACAGAACTGGAAGATGGAGTAGCCAAAAACATTCAGTACTTC

j_gene: TRBJ1-1
d_gene: TRBD1
abundance: .
len: 14
v_gene: TRBV25-1
CDR3aa: CASRRQGMNTEAFF
CDR3nt: TGTGCCAGCAGGAGACAGGGCATGAACACTGAAGCTTTCTTT

j_gene: TRBJ2-3
d_gene: .
abundance: .
len: 19
v_gene: TRBV9
CDR3aa: CASSVLGNDASLAADTQYF
CDR3nt: TGTGCCAGCAGCGTACTGGGGAATGACGCCTCACTAGCAGCAGATACGCAGTATTTT